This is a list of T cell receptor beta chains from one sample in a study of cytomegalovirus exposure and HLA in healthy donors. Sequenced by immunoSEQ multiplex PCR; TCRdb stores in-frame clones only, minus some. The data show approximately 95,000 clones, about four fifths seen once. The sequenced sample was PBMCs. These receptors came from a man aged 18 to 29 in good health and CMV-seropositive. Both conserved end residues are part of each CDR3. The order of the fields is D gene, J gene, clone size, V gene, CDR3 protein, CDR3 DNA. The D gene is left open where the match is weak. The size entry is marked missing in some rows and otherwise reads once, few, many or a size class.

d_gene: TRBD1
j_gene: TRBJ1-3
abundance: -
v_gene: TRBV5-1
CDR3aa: CASSLTGGWGNTIYF
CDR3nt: TGCGCCAGCAGCCTGACAGGGGGCTGGGGAAACACCATATATTTT

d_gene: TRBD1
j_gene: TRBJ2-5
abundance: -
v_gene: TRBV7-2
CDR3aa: CASSLVIGTDAETQYF
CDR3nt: TGTGCCAGCAGCTTAGTGATTGGGACAGATGCGGAGACCCAGTACTTC

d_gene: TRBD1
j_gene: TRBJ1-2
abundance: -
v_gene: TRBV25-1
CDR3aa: CASSDHGQGYGYTF
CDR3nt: TGTGCCAGCAGTGATCACGGACAGGGCTATGGCTACACCTTC

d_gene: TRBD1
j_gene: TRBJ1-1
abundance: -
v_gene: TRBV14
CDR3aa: CASSYRTGYYTEAFF
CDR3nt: TGTGCCAGCAGCTACCGGACAGGCTACTACACTGAAGCTTTCTTT

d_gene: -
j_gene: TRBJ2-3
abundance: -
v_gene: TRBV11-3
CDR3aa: CASSLASSDTQYF
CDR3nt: TGTGCCAGCAGCCTAGCTAGCAGCGATACGCAGTATTTT

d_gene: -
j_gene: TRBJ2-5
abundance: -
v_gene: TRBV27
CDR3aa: CASSPPPRYSVGSQETQYF
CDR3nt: TGTGCCAGCAGTCCCCCGCCCAGATACTCAGTCGGGAGTCAAGAGACCCAGTACTTC

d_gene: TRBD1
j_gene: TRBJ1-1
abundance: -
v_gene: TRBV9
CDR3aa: CASSEQGSPSTEVFF
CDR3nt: TGTGCCAGCAGCGAACAGGGGTCCCCCTCCACTGAAGTTTTCTTT

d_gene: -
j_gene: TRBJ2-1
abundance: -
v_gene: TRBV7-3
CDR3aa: CASSYGGAGNEQFF
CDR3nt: TGTGCCAGCAGCTATGGGGGGGCGGGCAATGAGCAGTTCTTC

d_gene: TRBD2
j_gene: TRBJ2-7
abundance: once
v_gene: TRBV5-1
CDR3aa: CASSFGQAGGYEQYF
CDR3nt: TGCGCCAGCAGCTTTGGTCAAGCGGGGGGCTACGAGCAGTACTTC

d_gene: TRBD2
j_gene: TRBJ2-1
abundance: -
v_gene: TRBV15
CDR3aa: CATSRVERGGSYNEQFF
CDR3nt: TGTGCCACCAGCAGAGTGGAGCGGGGGGGATCTTACAATGAGCAGTTCTTC

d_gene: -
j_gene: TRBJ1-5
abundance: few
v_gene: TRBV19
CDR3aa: CASSLVGAPNNQPQHF
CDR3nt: TGTGCCAGTAGCTTAGTAGGGGCCCCTAACAATCAGCCCCAGCATTTT

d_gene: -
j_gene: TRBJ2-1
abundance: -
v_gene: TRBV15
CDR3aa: CATSRDPRRRNEQFF
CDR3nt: TGTGCCACCAGCAGAGATCCTAGACGGCGCAATGAGCAGTTCTTC

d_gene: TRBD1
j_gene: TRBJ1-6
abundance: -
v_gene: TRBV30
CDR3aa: CAWTHDRAMDNSPLHF
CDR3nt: TGTGCCTGGACTCATGACAGGGCCATGGATAATTCACCCCTCCACTTT

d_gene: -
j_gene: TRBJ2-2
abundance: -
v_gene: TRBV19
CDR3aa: CASSQGIGELFF
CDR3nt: TGTGCCAGTAGCCAGGGAATCGGGGAGCTGTTTTTT

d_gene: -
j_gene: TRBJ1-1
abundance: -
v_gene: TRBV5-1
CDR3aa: CASSSQESNTEAFF
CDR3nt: TGCGCCAGCAGCTCCCAGGAATCGAACACTGAAGCTTTCTTT

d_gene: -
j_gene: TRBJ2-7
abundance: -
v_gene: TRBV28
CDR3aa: CASSLNPGFYEQYF
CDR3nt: TGTGCCAGCAGTTTAAATCCGGGTTTCTACGAGCAGTACTTC

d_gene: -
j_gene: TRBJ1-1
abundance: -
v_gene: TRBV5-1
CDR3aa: CASSWEGRGGAEAFF
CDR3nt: TGCGCCAGCAGCTGGGAGGGGAGGGGTGGCGCTGAAGCTTTCTTT

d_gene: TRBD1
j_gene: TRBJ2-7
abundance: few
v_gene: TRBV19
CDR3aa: CASRKGQGGHYEQYF
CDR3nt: TGTGCCAGTAGGAAGGGACAGGGTGGGCACTACGAGCAGTACTTC

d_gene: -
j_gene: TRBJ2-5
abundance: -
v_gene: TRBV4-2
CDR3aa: CASSQTGNQETQYF
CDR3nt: TGTGCCAGCAGCCAAACCGGGAACCAAGAGACCCAGTACTTC

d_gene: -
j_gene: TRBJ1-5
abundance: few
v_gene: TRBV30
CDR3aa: CAWSPTGRGLNQPQHF
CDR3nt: TGTGCCTGGAGCCCCACGGGCAGGGGCCTTAATCAGCCCCAGCATTTT

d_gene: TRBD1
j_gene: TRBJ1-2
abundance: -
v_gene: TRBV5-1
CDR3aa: CASSLRTGTDYGYTF
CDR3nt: TGCGCCAGCAGCCTCCGGACAGGGACTGACTATGGCTACACCTTC

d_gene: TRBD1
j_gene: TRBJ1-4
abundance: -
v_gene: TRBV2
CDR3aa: CASSSTGGAANEKLFF
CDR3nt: TGTGCCAGCAGTTCAACAGGGGGCGCAGCTAATGAAAAACTGTTTTTT

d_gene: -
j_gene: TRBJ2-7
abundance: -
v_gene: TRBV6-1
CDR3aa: CASRDKSYEQYF
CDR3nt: TGTGCCAGCAGGGACAAGAGCTACGAGCAGTACTTC

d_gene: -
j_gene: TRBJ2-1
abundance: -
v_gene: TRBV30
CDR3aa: CAWSGAGKGHGPFF
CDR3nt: TGTGCCTGGAGTGGGGCCGGAAAAGGACACGGGCCGTTCTTC

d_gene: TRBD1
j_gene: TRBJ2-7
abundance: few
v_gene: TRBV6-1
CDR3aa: CASSEGRTGTGGYEQYF
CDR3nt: TGTGCCAGCAGTGAAGGGCGCACCGGGACAGGGGGCTACGAGCAGTACTTC

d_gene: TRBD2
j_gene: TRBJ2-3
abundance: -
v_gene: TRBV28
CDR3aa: CASTQAGLAGTDTQYF
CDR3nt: TGTGCCAGCACCCAAGCGGGACTAGCGGGCACAGATACGCAGTATTTT

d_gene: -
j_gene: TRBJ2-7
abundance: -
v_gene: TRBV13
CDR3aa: CASSETGVSYEQYF
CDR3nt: TGTGCCAGCAGCGAGACGGGGGTATCCTACGAGCAGTACTTC

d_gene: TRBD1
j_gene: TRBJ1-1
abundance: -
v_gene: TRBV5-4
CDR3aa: CASSFPGQGAGGTEAFF
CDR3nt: TGTGCCAGCAGCTTTCCGGGACAGGGGGCGGGTGGAACTGAAGCTTTCTTT

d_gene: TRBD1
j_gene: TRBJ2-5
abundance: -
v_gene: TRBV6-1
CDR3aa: CASSEFSPGTGFQETQYF
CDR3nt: TGTGCCAGCAGTGAATTCTCTCCCGGGACAGGATTCCAAGAGACCCAGTACTTC